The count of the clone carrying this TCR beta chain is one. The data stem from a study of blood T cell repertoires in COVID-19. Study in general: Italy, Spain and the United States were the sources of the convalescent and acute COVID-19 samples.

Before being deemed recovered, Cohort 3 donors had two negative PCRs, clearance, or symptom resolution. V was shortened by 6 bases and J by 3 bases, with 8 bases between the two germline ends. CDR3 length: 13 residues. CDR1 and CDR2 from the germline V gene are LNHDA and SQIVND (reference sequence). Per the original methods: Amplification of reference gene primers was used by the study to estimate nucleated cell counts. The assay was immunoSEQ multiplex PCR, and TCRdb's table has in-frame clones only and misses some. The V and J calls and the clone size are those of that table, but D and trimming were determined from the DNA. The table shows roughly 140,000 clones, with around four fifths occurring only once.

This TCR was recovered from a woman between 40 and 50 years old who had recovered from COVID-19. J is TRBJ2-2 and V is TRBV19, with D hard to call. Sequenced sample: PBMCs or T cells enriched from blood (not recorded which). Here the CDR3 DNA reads TGTGCCAGTAGGAACAGAGACACCGGGGAGCTGTTTTTT. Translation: CASRNRDTGELFF.